This entry is about one T cell receptor (beta chain). Its antigen is not identified. The sample originates from a study of beta chain features in type 1 diabetes. The overall study: Examination of sorted cells across all samples involved around 98 million cells.

Donors underwent one heparinised blood draw, about 120 mL on average. V shed 4 bases and J shed 5 bases, with 14 bases lying between them. Germline V gene sequence: CDR1 SGHKS, CDR2 YYEKEE (reference sequence). The CDR3 length is 14 residues. Broader study findings: Whether TCRB rearrangement is influenced by HLA type was left unresolved in this analysis. Among all four CD4+ subsets, Type 1 diabetes patients had TCRB CDR3s that were moderately but significantly shorter.

Since all of the isolated RNA was reverse transcribed, expressed TCRB transcripts were what got sequenced. Profiling relied on immunoSEQ multiplex PCR, and the TCRdb table lists in-frame clones only, not all of them. The sample consists of approximately 20,000 clones, approximately 57% of them appearing once. This sequence was found in a man between 18 and 35 years old with type 1 diabetes. The sequencing input was stem cell memory CD4+ T cells from blood. This sequence joins TRBV5-5 and TRBJ2-3; D may be TRBD2 (5 bases). DNA of the CDR3: TGTGCCAGCAGCCCGGCGGGTTCCCAAGATACGCAGTATTTT. As protein: CASSPAGSQDTQYF.